This T cell receptor (beta chain) was sequenced for a study of shared T cell receptors in the human thymus (dated by TCRdb to about 2021). For the wider study: The study examined how self-reactive, shared T-cell receptor alpha chains are generated in the human thymus.

The library came from the immunoSEQ multiplex PCR assay. TCRdb limited this immuneACCESS table to in-frame rearrangements with V and J called. A share of clones is missing; checked studies link under half to unresolved V genes, and the rest is unexplained. The sample table records some 400,000 clones; over 90% of these occur just once. The ten largest clones add up to roughly 0.02% of the sample. Points on this clone: Its specific antigen is unknown. No base quality values were provided; no much bigger clone lies one nucleotide off.

V is trimmed back by 1 base and J by 5 bases, and the junction contains 3 bases that no gene match accounts for. The CDR3 runs 16 residues from the cysteine to the phenylalanine. The only DNA kept is the CDR3, 48 bases in frame from the first base. As encoded in the germline V gene, CDR1 is SGHAT while CDR2 is FQNNGV. The rearrangement joined TRBV11-2 to TRBJ2-5, with TRBD2 matching 14 junction bases. The sequence was obtained from a human donor. Sequencing used thymocytes. The nucleotide sequence is given as TGTGCCAGCAGCTTAGCCTGGACTAGCGGGGGGGAGACCCAGTACTTC. Its translation is CASSLAWTSGGETQYF.